These 2 T cell receptor beta chains originate from one sample sequenced in a study of T cell repertoires in cytomegalovirus infection. TCRdb recomputed calls from the reads with MiXCR, one row per CDR3 protein. The table has around 300,000 distinct CDR3 sequences, approximately 9.5% seen once. The sequencing input was PBMCs. These TCRs come from a human donor in good health (CMV status not recorded). Some clones in this sample may be carry-over from other donors' samples.

The rearrangement joins TRBV27 to TRBJ2-1; 8 bases fit TRBD2. V was clipped by 4 bases and J by 10 bases; unmatched bases: 6. CDR1 and CDR2 from the germline V gene are MNHEY and SMNVEV (reference sequence). This CDR3 is built from 13 residues. CDR3 in amino acids: CASSSGLAREQFF. The CDR3 DNA sequence: TGTGCCAGCAGTTCCGGACTAGCCCGGGAGCAGTTCTTC.

The V call is TRBV11-1, the J call TRBJ2-2; D not resolved. The length of the CDR3 is 14 residues. Trimming left V 3 bases short and J 2 bases short, with 7 bases between. Germline CDR1 reads SGHAT; CDR2 reads FQDESV (reference sequence). The CDR3 is CASSLLGNTGELFF. The CDR3 DNA is TGTGCCAGCAGCTTGTTGGGAAACACCGGGGAGCTGTTTTTT.